Below, one TCR beta chain is given with its context. The sample is drawn from a study of control samples from healthy donors and cancer patients. J was trimmed by 1 base and V by 8 bases; bases with no gene match: 4. Germline CDR1 is LNHDA and CDR2 is SQIVND (reference sequence). The CDR3 totals 14 residues. Sequencing used immunoSEQ multiplex PCR; TCRdb keeps in-frame clones, though not all of them. The sample records roughly 90,000 clones, roughly 86% being singletons. The source material was blood. The origin of this receptor is a woman aged 60-75 years in good health. The chain joins TRBV19 to TRBJ2-2, with 7 bases aligning to TRBD2. The CDR3 DNA follows: TGTGCCAGTGTAGCGGGCCTGAACACCGGGGAGCTGTTTTTT. Encoded protein: CASVAGLNTGELFF.